The 24 T cell receptor beta chains below come from one sample, sequenced in a study of post-analysis software for immune sequencing data. No cognate antigen is known for these TCRs. Incorporated into the TCR beta cDNA libraries were unique molecular identifiers, which served to reduce PCR and sequencing biases. TCRdb fed the PCR reads into MiXCR, producing one record per CDR3 protein. Here the sample spans about 540,000 distinct CDR3 sequences, around a third being singletons. Study-wide results and limits: When patients were compared with controls, a handful of TRBV segments were more frequent, TRBV5-6, TRBV5-1 and TRBV20-1 among them.

Material: blood. These receptors were collected from a girl aged 2-17 years with multiple sclerosis.

DNA for the CDR3: TGTGCCAGCAGTGCGTTAGGGACAGGGAATTTGTATTTT. Translated: CASSALGTGNLYF. The rearrangement links TRBV25-1 to TRBJ2-3, with 9 nucleotides matching TRBD1. The CDR3 covers 13 residues. The V and J ends lost 4 bases and 14 bases, in that order; junction bases with no gene match: 10. Germline CDR1 and CDR2: MGHDK and SYGVNS.

This clonotype was seen ten or more times. The genes are TRBV20-1 and TRBJ2-5, with 9 bases aligning to TRBD2. Losses at the gene ends were 1 base for V and 4 bases for J; bases not matched to a gene: 10. CDR3 size: 16 residues. Looked up from germline, CDR1 is DFQATT and CDR2 is SNEGSKA (reference sequence). CDR3 in amino acids: CSARGLAGLLIETQYF. The CDR3 nucleotides are TGCAGTGCTAGAGGCCTAGCGGGGTTGCTTATAGAGACCCAGTACTTC.

The CDR3 nucleotides read TGTGCCAGCTCACCATCGAAGGGACAAGGTTTACGAGAGCAGTACTTC. This translates into CASSPSKGQGLREQYF. The V gene is TRBV18, the J gene TRBJ2-7, with D perhaps TRBD1 (6 bases). Trimming stripped 2 bases from V and 7 bases from J, with 21 bases between. The CDR3 spans 16 residues. The V gene's germline CDR1 is KGHSH and CDR2 LQKENI.

J is TRBJ1-1 and V is TRBV6-1; the match to TRBD1 covers 8 bases. The CDR3 loop spans 14 amino acids. V trimming: 4 bases; J trimming: 4 bases; junction bases outside the gene matches: 5. Germline assignment: CDR1 MNHNS and CDR2 SASEGT. This CDR3 reads CASSGSRGLTEAFF. CDR3 in DNA: TGTGCCAGCAGTGGGAGCAGGGGGCTCACTGAAGCTTTCTTT.

The gene calls are TRBV11-2 and TRBJ2-1, with 16 bases matching TRBD2. Near its end, the DNA agrees better with TRBJ2-7, so the J call may be wrong. This CDR3 has 16 amino acids. The germline V gene has CDR1 SGHAT and CDR2 FQNNGV. CDR3 in DNA: TGTGCCAGCAGCAGGGGGACTAGCGGGGGGGACAATGAGCAGTACTTC. Amino acids: CASSRGTSGGDNEQYF.

The V and J genes are TRBV3-1 and TRBJ1-2; weak D call: TRBD1 (6 bases). Germline V gene data show CDR1 as LGHDT and CDR2 as YNNKEL (reference sequence). This CDR3 spans 14 amino acids. V lost 1 base and J lost 8, with 14 bases in between. DNA of the CDR3: TGTGCCAGCAGCCAAGTAGTCAGGGACAAAGGCTACACCTTC. Translating it yields CASSQVVRDKGYTF.

The CDR3 sequence: CASMPGQGSETQYF. The CDR3 bases are TGCGCCAGCATGCCGGGACAGGGATCAGAGACCCAGTACTTC. The chain carries TRBV5-1 and TRBJ2-5, with 9 bases that match TRBD1. The CDR3 is 14 residues long. The germline gives CDR1 SGHRS, CDR2 YFSETQ. The ends lost 6 bases at V and 4 bases at J; junction bases unmatched: 7.

This clonotype was counted only a few times. V and J are TRBV4-1 and TRBJ2-5; D unresolved. With 1 base removed from V and 2 bases from J, the gap between germline ends came to 8 bases. CDR3 length: 14 amino acids. Per the germline V gene, CDR1 is MGHRA and CDR2 is YSYEKL. The CDR3 loop reads CASSQVRVQETQYF. The CDR3 DNA reads TGCGCCAGCAGCCAAGTAAGAGTTCAAGAGACCCAGTACTTC.

This clonotype showed up many times. This rearrangement joins TRBV11-2 to TRBJ2-6, with D tentatively TRBD1 (5 bases). CDR1 SGHAT and CDR2 FQNNGV come from the germline V gene. Deletions cut 6 bases from V and 4 bases from J, with 13 bases between. The CDR3 extends over 15 amino acids. The CDR3 loop reads CASRTTGSGANVLTF. CDR3 coding DNA: TGTGCCAGCAGAACTACAGGTTCCGGGGCCAACGTCCTGACTTTC.

J is TRBJ2-5 and V is TRBV15; 12 bases are shared with TRBD2. The trim removed 2 bases at V and 11 bases at J, leaving 9 bases unmatched. CDR3 length equals 15 residues. The V gene's germline CDR1 is LNHNV and CDR2 YYDKDF (reference sequence). CDR3 loop: CATSRRLAGDNEQYF. CDR3 DNA: TGTGCCACCAGCAGAAGACTAGCGGGGGACAATGAGCAGTACTTC.

This sequence joins TRBV27 and TRBJ2-1; 13 nucleotides align to TRBD2. Germline CDR1 MNHEY, CDR2 SMNVEV (reference sequence). With 1 base clipped from V and 7 bases from J, the junction kept 1 base outside the gene matches. The CDR3 is 15 amino acids. The CDR3 here is CASSLWTSGSNEQFF. CDR3 in DNA: TGTGCCAGCAGTTTATGGACTAGCGGGAGTAATGAGCAGTTCTTC.

V usage is TRBV29-1 and J usage is TRBJ2-5, with 10 bases matching TRBD1. Germline V lookup: CDR1 SQVTM, CDR2 ANQGSEA. V lost 4 bases, J lost 2 bases, and 1 base stayed unmatched. There are 13 residues in the CDR3. Here the CDR3 DNA reads TGCAGCGTTGGACAGGGGGCTCAAGAGACCCAGTACTTC. Translation gives CSVGQGAQETQYF.

The chain couples TRBV7-9 to TRBJ2-3, with unresolved D. V was pared by 5 bases and J by 2 bases, with 14 bases between. Germline CDR1 SEHNR, CDR2 FQNEAQ (reference sequence). This CDR3 contains 15 residues. CDR3 bases: TGTGCCAGCAGCGATCCAGAGGAGAACACAGATACGCAGTATTTT. This encodes CASSDPEENTDTQYF.

The V gene is TRBV7-9, the J gene TRBJ1-4; the D is unclear. The V end was cut by 5 bases, the J end by 8 bases, with 15 bases between. Germline V gene data show CDR1 as SEHNR and CDR2 as FQNEAQ (reference sequence). The CDR3 has 14 residues. The chain's CDR3 is CASSLTTVTEKLFF. CDR3 coding DNA: TGTGCCAGCAGCCTAACGACCGTGACAGAAAAACTGTTTTTT.

This clonotype was detected only a few times. The chain combines TRBV29-1 with TRBJ1-1; TRBD1 aligns across 8 bases. The J segment lost 4 bases and the V segment lost 7 bases, leaving 5 bases of the junction unmatched. Per germline, CDR1 SQVTM and CDR2 ANQGSEA. This CDR3 has 12 amino acids. CDR3: CSAGGWVTEAFF. CDR3 DNA: TGCAGCGCAGGGGGCTGGGTCACTGAAGCTTTCTTT.

In regard to this clonotype: Sequence at one end of the junction differs from germline and may be a read error. The rearrangement joins TRBV10-3 to TRBJ2-3; D possibly corresponds to TRBD1 (6 bases). Looked up from germline, CDR1 is ENHRY and CDR2 is SYGVKD. CDR3 size: 14 residues. The CDR3: CAVSGPSQGDTQYF. For the CDR3, the DNA is TGTGCCGTCAGTGGCCCCTCCCAGGGGGATACGCAGTATTTT.

This clonotype was observed a few times. This chain uses TRBV29-1 with TRBJ2-1, with 7 bases fitting TRBD1. This CDR3 is built from 15 residues. The V gene end was trimmed by 6 bases and the J gene end by 4 bases; junction bases not matched to a gene: 12. CDR1 and CDR2 (germline): SQVTM, ANQGSEA. The CDR3 DNA reads as TGCAGCGTCCCAAGGGGGCTAGCAGAGTACAATGAGCAGTTCTTC. This codes for CSVPRGLAEYNEQFF.

This clonotype was seen a handful of times. The genes are TRBV4-1 and TRBJ2-1; D is perhaps TRBD1 (5 bases). V was shortened by 0 bases and J by 2 bases, with 8 bases between the two germline ends. This CDR3 contains 15 residues. The germline CDR1 and CDR2 sequences are MGHRA and YSYEKL. The DNA for the CDR3 is TGCGCCAGCAGCCAAGAGGGGCCAACCTACAATGAGCAGTTCTTC. Amino acid sequence: CASSQEGPTYNEQFF.

The table lists this clonotype with a few counts. The chain joins TRBV20-1 to TRBJ1-2; possibly TRBD1 for D (5 bases). Germline loops: CDR1 DFQATT, CDR2 SNEGSKA (reference sequence). V was pared by 5 bases and J by 1 base, with 14 bases between. The CDR3 runs to 14 residues. DNA of the CDR3: TGCAGTGCTCGTGACAGTCCCCTTAACTATGGCTACACCTTC. Amino acid sequence: CSARDSPLNYGYTF.

The chain recombines TRBV5-5 with TRBJ2-5; D is possibly TRBD1 or TRBD2 (6 bases each). The CDR3 consists of 14 residues. CDR1 and CDR2 (germline): SGHKS, YYEKEE (reference sequence). V lost 4 bases and J 11 bases, leaving 21 bases between the germline ends. The CDR3 DNA reads as TGTGCCAGCAGCGCGACAGGCTTGGAGGGTGAGCAGTACTTC. Translated: CASSATGLEGEQYF.

This chain connects TRBV3-1 to TRBJ2-1; D may be TRBD2 (6 bases). The CDR3 sequence is 14 residues long. Germline loops: CDR1 LGHDT, CDR2 YNNKEL (reference sequence). Trimming took 1 base from V and 2 from J, leaving 6 bases between them. The CDR3 here is CASSQASAYNEQFF. In DNA, the CDR3 is TGTGCCAGCAGCCAAGCTAGCGCCTACAATGAGCAGTTCTTC.

This clonotype occurred a few times. The chain employs TRBV18 and TRBJ2-3; D ambiguous. The CDR3 has 16 residues. V was cut by 0 bases and J by 5 bases, with 15 bases left in between. Germline loops: CDR1 KGHSH, CDR2 LQKENI. This CDR3 is CASSPPPGWGRDTQYF. The CDR3 bases are TGTGCCAGCTCACCACCCCCCGGCTGGGGAAGAGATACGCAGTATTTT.

V usage is TRBV28 and J usage is TRBJ2-6; D remains ambiguous. The CDR3 is 14 residues long. Trimming stripped 6 bases from V and 0 bases from J, with 6 bases between. From germline, CDR1 is MDHEN and CDR2 SYDVKM. CDR3 sequence: CASSRHSGANVLTF. The CDR3 coding sequence is TGTGCCAGCAGCCGTCACTCTGGGGCCAACGTCCTGACTTTC.

Only a few counts were recorded for this clonotype. The V and J genes are TRBV10-2 and TRBJ1-2; no firm D call. V was cut by 3 bases and J by 1 base, with 9 bases left in between. The CDR3 is 14 amino acids. Germline-derived CDR1 and CDR2 are WSHSY and SAAADI. CDR3 in DNA: TGCGCCAGCAGTGACCGACTTTTTAACTATGGCTACACCTTC. Amino acid sequence: CASSDRLFNYGYTF.